This T cell receptor (beta chain) emerged from a study of response to subunit inactivated influenza vaccine. In TCRdb, the RT-PCR reads were re-called with MiXCR into one record per CDR3 protein. The sample consists of approximately 500,000 distinct CDR3 sequences, 13% of them appearing once. The table lists this clonotype with many counts. Its antigen is not identified. Overall study results and limits: The authors put forward the suggestion that each seasonal influenza vaccination may bring in only a limited number of new T cells.

The source of this sequence is a man aged 50-60 years who received an inactivated influenza vaccine. Sequenced material: PBMCs from blood, taken roughly 47 days after vaccination.

The chain's CDR3 is CASSTGSYNEQFF. CDR3 DNA: TGCGCCAGCAGCACAGGTTCCTACAATGAGCAGTTCTTC. V usage is TRBV4-3 and J usage is TRBJ2-1; TRBD1 is a possible D gene (5 bases). Germline V gene lookup returns CDR1 LGHNA and CDR2 YSLEER. The V gene lost 5 bases and the J gene lost 1 base, with 6 bases spanning the gap. This CDR3 is 13 amino acids long.